A selection of T cell receptor beta chains follows, all from one sample in a study of cytomegalovirus exposure and HLA in healthy donors. Repertoires were generated with immunoSEQ multiplex PCR, while TCRdb's copy carries only in-frame clones and drops some. The sample holds about 160,000 clones; approximately 84% are singletons and the top ten take roughly 2.1%. The specimen was PBMCs. These receptors came from a man aged 18 to 35 in good health and CMV-seropositive. Each CDR3 is given with its conserved first and last residue. D genes are given only for firm matches. Expanded clones get a size class; other rows say once, few or many, or leave the size out.

once	TRBJ2-1	.	TRBV9	TGTGCCAGCGGAGGGGGCGGTGAGCAGTTCTTC	CASGGGGEQFF
few	TRBJ2-7	.	TRBV30	TGTGCCTCACAGGGCGGTGAGCAGCCACAGAGGGAGCAGTACTTC	CASQGGEQPQREQYF
.	TRBJ2-7	TRBD1	TRBV5-6	TGTGCCAGCAGCCCAAAAGGGGACAGTTACGAGCAGTACTTC	CASSPKGDSYEQYF
once	TRBJ2-6	.	TRBV4-2	TGTGCCAGCAGCCAAGATGCAAGCTCTGGGGCCAACGGCCTGACTTTC	CASSQDASSGANGLTF
.	TRBJ1-2	.	TRBV2	TGTGCCAGCAGTGAAGCCAGGGAGGGGGTTCTTGGCGGCTACACCTTC	CASSEAREGVLGGYTF
.	TRBJ2-4	.	TRBV4-1	TGCGCCAGCAGCCAAGAAGCCGGGGGTGGCAAAAACATTCAGTACTTC	CASSQEAGGGKNIQYF
.	TRBJ1-2	.	TRBV5-4	TGTGCCAGCAGCCTTGCAGGAGGCTATGGCTACACCTTC	CASSLAGGYGYTF
.	TRBJ1-6	.	TRBV5-1	TGCGCCAGCAGCAAGGACGGAGGCTATAATTCACCCCTCCACTTT	CASSKDGGYNSPLHF
.	TRBJ2-3	TRBD2	TRBV7-9	TGTGCCAGCAGCTTAGGGGGGACTAACGCAGATACGCAGTATTTT	CASSLGGTNADTQYF
.	TRBJ2-3	TRBD2	TRBV5-6	TGTGCCAGCAGTCGTCAGGGACTAGCGGGGGTGGCTAGCACAGATACGCAGTATTTT	CASSRQGLAGVASTDTQYF
.	TRBJ1-1	TRBD1	TRBV6-6	TGTGCCAGCAGTTACGCGACAGGGTTACACACTGAAGCTTTCTTT	CASSYATGLHTEAFF
.	TRBJ2-7	TRBD1	TRBV7-8	TGTGCCAGCAGCTTAGGAGGGGGCCTCTCCTACGAGCAGTACTTC	CASSLGGGLSYEQYF
.	TRBJ2-7	TRBD2	TRBV7-6	TGTGCCAGCAGCTTAATAGGGACTAGCGGGGCGAGCGGCGAGCAGTACTTC	CASSLIGTSGASGEQYF
once	TRBJ2-7	TRBD1	TRBV4-3	TGCGCCAGCAGCCAGAGCATCACAGGGGAGCGCGAGCAGTACTTC	CASSQSITGEREQYF
.	TRBJ2-1	.	TRBV4-2	TGTGCCAGCAGCCAACGCACAGGGACGACCTACAATGAGCAGTTCTTC	CASSQRTGTTYNEQFF
.	TRBJ2-7	TRBD2	TRBV5-1	TGCGCCAGCAGCCCGGGGGGGGCATCCCCCTACGAGCAGTACTTC	CASSPGGASPYEQYF
.	TRBJ1-6	TRBD1	TRBV9	TGTGCCAGCAGCTCTGGACAGGGAAATTCACCCCTCCACTTT	CASSSGQGNSPLHF
.	TRBJ2-1	TRBD2	TRBV6-5	TGTGCCAGCAGTGTTAGCGGGGGAGTCTACAATGAGCAGTTCTTC	CASSVSGGVYNEQFF
.	TRBJ2-5	TRBD1	TRBV4-1	TGCGCCAGCAGCCTCAGGGGGACCCAAATCCAAGAGACCCAGTACTTC	CASSLRGTQIQETQYF
.	TRBJ1-5	TRBD1	TRBV2	TGTGCCACCCGAGGGGACAGCAATCAGCCCCAGCATTTC	CATRGDSNQPQHF
.	TRBJ1-6	.	TRBV9	TGTGCCAGCAGTCCAGGGAGGTATGATTCACCCCTCCACTTT	CASSPGRYDSPLHF
.	TRBJ2-7	TRBD2	TRBV30	TGTGCCTGGAGTGATCGACTAGCGGGGGGGAAGCTGTACGAGCAGTACTTC	CAWSDRLAGGKLYEQYF
many	TRBJ2-6	.	TRBV4-3	TGCGCCAGCAGCCCAAACAGACCGGAGGTGTCTGGGGCCAACGTCCTGACTTTC	CASSPNRPEVSGANVLTF
once	TRBJ2-5	.	TRBV5-4	TGTGCCAGCAGCTTGGAGGCAGGAGGGACCCAGTACTTC	CASSLEAGGTQYF
.	TRBJ1-3	.	TRBV4-2	TGTGCCAGCAGCCAAGATCTCGGGTTAAACCCAGCCCCCTCCATATATTTT	CASSQDLGLNPAPSIYF
once	TRBJ2-1	TRBD1	TRBV7-7	TGTGCTAGCAGCCAGGGACAGGGGACTGAGCAGTTCTTC	CASSQGQGTEQFF
once	TRBJ2-1	TRBD2	TRBV29-1	TGCAGCGTTGATCCGAATAGCGGGGCCAAGAGCGATGAGCAGTTCTTC	CSVDPNSGAKSDEQFF
.	TRBJ2-7	TRBD1	TRBV5-5	TGTGCCAGCAGCTTCCTTTGGACAGGGGCCTCCTACGAGCAGTACTTC	CASSFLWTGASYEQYF
.	TRBJ1-3	TRBD1	TRBV5-1	TGCGCCAGCAGCTTGGACAGGGGGGCAAACACCATATATTTT	CASSLDRGANTIYF
once	TRBJ1-2	.	TRBV7-9	TGTGCCAGCAGCTCACAGGGCCCTTACGGCTACACCTTC	CASSSQGPYGYTF
.	TRBJ1-1	.	TRBV5-1	TGCGCCAGCAGCTTGTTGCGGGTAGGGGGAGAAGCTTTCTTT	CASSLLRVGGEAFF
.	TRBJ2-3	TRBD2	TRBV5-8	TGTGCCAGCAGCTCGACTCGCCTAGCGGGGGGGCAGACAGATACGCAGTATTTT	CASSSTRLAGGQTDTQYF
.	TRBJ2-7	TRBD2	TRBV6-5	TGTGCCAGCACGAGGACTAGCACTTCCTACGAGCAGTACTTC	CASTRTSTSYEQYF
.	TRBJ1-2	.	TRBV9	TGTGCCAGCAGCGTAGGGTCGGAACAGAACTATGGCTACACCTTC	CASSVGSEQNYGYTF
.	TRBJ2-5	TRBD2	TRBV5-1	TGCGCCAGCAGCTTGGTCCTAGCGGCTCAAGAGACCCAGTACTTC	CASSLVLAAQETQYF
few	TRBJ1-2	.	TRBV30	TGTGCCTGGAGTGCGACAGTAAACTATGGCTACACCTTC	CAWSATVNYGYTF